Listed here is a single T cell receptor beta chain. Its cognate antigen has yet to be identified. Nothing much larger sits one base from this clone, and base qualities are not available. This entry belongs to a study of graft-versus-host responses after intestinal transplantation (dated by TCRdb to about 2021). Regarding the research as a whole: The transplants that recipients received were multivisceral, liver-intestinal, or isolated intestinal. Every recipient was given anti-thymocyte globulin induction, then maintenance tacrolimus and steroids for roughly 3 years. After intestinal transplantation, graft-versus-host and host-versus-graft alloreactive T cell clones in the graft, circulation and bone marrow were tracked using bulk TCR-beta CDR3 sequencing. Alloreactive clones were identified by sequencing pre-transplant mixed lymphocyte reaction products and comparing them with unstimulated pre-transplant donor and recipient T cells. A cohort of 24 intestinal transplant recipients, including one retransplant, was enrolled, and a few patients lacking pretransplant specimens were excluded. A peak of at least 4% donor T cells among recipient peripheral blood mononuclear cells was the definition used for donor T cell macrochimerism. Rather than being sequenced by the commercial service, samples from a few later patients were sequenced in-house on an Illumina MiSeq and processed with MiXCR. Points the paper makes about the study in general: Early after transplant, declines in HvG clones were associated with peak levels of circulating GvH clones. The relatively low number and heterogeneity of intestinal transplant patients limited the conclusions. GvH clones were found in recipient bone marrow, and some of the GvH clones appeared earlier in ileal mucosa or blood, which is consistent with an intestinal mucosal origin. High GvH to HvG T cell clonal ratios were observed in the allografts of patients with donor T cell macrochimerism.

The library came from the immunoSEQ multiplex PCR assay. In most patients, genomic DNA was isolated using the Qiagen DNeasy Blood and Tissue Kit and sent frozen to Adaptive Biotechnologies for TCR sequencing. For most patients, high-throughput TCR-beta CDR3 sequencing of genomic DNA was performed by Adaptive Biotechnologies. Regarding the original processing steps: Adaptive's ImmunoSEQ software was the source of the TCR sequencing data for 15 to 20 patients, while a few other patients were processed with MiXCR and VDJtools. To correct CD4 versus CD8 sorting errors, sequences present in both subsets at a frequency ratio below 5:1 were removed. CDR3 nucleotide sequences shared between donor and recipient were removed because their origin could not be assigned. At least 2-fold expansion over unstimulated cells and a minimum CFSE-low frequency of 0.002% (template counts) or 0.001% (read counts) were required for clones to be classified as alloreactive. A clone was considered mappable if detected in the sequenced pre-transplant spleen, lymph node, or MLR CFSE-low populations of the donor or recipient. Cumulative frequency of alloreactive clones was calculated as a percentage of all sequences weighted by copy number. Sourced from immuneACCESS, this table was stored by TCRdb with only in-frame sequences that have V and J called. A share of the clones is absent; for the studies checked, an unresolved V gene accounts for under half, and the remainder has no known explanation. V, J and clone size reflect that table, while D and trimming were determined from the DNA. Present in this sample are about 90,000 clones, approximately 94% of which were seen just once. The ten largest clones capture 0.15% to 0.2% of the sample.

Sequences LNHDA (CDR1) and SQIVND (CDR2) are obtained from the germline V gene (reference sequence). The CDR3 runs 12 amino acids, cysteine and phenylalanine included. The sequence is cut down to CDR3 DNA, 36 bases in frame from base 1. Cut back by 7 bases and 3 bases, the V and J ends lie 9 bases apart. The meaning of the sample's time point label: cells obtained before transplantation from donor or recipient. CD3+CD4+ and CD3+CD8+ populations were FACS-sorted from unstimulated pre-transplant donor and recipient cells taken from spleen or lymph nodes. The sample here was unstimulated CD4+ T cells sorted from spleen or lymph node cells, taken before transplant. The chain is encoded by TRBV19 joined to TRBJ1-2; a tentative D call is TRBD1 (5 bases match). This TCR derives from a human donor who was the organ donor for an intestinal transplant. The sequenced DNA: TGTGCCAGTACGGGGGGGTACTATGGCTACACCTTC. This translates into CASTGGYYGYTF. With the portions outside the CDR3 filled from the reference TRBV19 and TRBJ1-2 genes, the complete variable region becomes DGGITQSPKYLFRKEGQNVTLSCEQNLNHDAMYWYRQDPGQGLRLIYYSQIVNDFQKGDIAEGYSVSREKKESFPLTVTSAQKNPTAFYLCASTGGYYGYTFGSGTRLTVV.